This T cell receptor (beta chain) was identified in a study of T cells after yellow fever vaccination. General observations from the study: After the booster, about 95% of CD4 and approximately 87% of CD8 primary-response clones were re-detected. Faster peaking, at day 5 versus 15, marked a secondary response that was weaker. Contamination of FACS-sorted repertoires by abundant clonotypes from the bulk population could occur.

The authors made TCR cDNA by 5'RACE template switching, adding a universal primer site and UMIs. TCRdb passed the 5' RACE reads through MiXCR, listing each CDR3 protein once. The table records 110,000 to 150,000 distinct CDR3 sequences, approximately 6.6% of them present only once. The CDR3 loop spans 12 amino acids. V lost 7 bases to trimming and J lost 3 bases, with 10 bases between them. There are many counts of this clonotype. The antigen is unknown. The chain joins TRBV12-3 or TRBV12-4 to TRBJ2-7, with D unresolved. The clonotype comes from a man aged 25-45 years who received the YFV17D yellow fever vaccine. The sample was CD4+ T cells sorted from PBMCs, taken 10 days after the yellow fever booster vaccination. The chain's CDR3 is CASTLDLYEQYF. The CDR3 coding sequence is TGTGCCAGCACCCTGGACCTCTACGAGCAGTACTTC.